This T cell receptor (beta chain) is from a study of blood T cell repertoires in COVID-19. The wider study: Researchers got acute and convalescent COVID-19 samples from the United States, Italy and Spain. Nucleic acid was either cDNA or gDNA, and it came from T cells, B-cell-depleted T cells, or PBMCs.

This clone was observed a handful of times. Original handling: Reference gene primer amplification in the assay estimated nucleated cell counts. Measured with immunoSEQ multiplex PCR; TCRdb has only the in-frame clones, and not every one. V and J calls and clone size follow that table, whereas D and trimming were derived from the DNA. Counted here are roughly 280,000 clones, around 84% occurring once; the ten biggest clones make up around 5.1%. In Seattle, patients joined the study during active infection and were tracked longitudinally. After removal of 4 bases from V and 11 bases from J, the junction contained 13 bases not matched to a gene. The CDR3 loop spans 15 amino acids. Germline V lookup: CDR1 SGHDN, CDR2 FVKESK.

The chain couples TRBV14 to TRBJ2-1, with 8 bases aligning to TRBD2. The sequenced material came from peripheral blood. This clonotype was obtained from a woman aged 55-70 years with COVID-19, enrolled during active disease. CDR3 in amino acids: CASSRPEREPRKQFF. The CDR3 region has the DNA TGTGCCAGCAGCCGACCAGAGCGGGAGCCCAGGAAGCAGTTCTTC.